A single sample is the source of the 4 T cell receptor beta chains below, sequenced in a study of identical twins. TCRdb re-analysed the 5' RACE reads in MiXCR, keeping a single row per CDR3 protein. Counted here are 240,000 or so distinct CDR3 sequences, roughly an eighth occurring once; the ten biggest clones make up 4% to 5%. The same data also went into a second study, on yellow fever vaccine responses in identical twins.

The sequenced sample was memory (CD45RO+) T cells sorted from blood. The source of these receptors is a woman under 30 in good health.

The chain is built from TRBV6-2 or TRBV6-3 and TRBJ2-2, with D possibly TRBD2 on 6 matching bases. The CDR3 consists of 17 residues. Germline V gene data show CDR1 as MNHEY and CDR2 as SVGEGT. The germline V and J ends were trimmed by 5 bases and 5 bases, with 21 bases remaining between them. CDR3 DNA sequence: TGTGCCAGCAGTGACCTACTAGCCCGCGAGGATACCGGGGAGCTGTTTTTT. Its protein product is CASSDLLAREDTGELFF.

This chain connects TRBV7-9 to TRBJ2-2, with D perhaps matching TRBD2 (6 bases). Germline CDR1 is SEHNR and CDR2 is FQNEAQ (reference sequence). V was shortened by 2 bases and J by 3 bases, with 10 bases between the two germline ends. The CDR3 spans 15 residues. The CDR3: CASSLWGTDTGELFF. CDR3 sequence (DNA): TGTGCCAGCAGCTTATGGGGGACTGACACCGGGGAGCTGTTTTTT.

V usage is TRBV5-1 and J usage is TRBJ2-5, with TRBD2 as a possible D gene (6 bases). Germline assignment: CDR1 SGHRS and CDR2 YFSETQ. Trimming left V 4 bases short and J 5 bases short, with 15 bases between. The CDR3 is 14 amino acids. The DNA of the CDR3 is TGCGCCAGCAGCCCGGACGGGGGAAGGGAGACCCAGTACTTC. Protein product: CASSPDGGRETQYF.

The chain joins TRBV10-3 to TRBJ2-3, with 7 bases that match TRBD1. The CDR3 loop spans 11 amino acids. V dropped 8 bases and J dropped 11; count of bases not matched to a gene: 7. Germline CDR1 is ENHRY and CDR2 is SYGVKD. The CDR3 is CAIGSRDRQYF. CDR3 coding DNA: TGTGCCATCGGAAGCCGGGACAGGCAGTATTTT.